The 5 T cell receptor beta chains below were found in one sample sequenced in a study of beta chain features in type 1 diabetes. No antigen has been identified for these receptors. Findings of the study overall: When Type 1 diabetes patients were examined, their TCRB CDR3s proved moderately but significantly shorter in all four CD4+ subsets.

The whole isolated RNA underwent reverse transcription, so sequencing captured expressed TCRB transcripts. Only in-frame clones appear in the TCRdb table, and some are missing; sequencing was by immunoSEQ multiplex PCR. This sample has 20,000 to 30,000 clones; about 69% occur once, and the top ten carry roughly 4.2%. Sequenced material: Tregs from blood. These receptors all stem from a young man with type 1 diabetes.

V gene TRBV11-2 combines with J gene TRBJ2-1; 12 positions match TRBD2. The CDR3 spans 15 residues. V dropped 8 bases and J dropped 9; count of bases not matched to a gene: 11. In germline, CDR1 is SGHAT, CDR2 FQNNGV. In DNA, the CDR3 is TGTGCCAGCCGCCCGTTGTCTAGCGGGGGGGGTGAGCAGTTCTTC. It translates to CASRPLSSGGGEQFF.

V and J are TRBV28 and TRBJ2-4; maybe TRBD2 (6 bases). Germline V gene sequence: CDR1 MDHEN, CDR2 SYDVKM. V shed 7 bases and J shed 3 bases, with 16 bases lying between them. There are 15 residues in the CDR3. The CDR3 protein is CASTPRRVGKNIQYF. The CDR3, as DNA: TGTGCCAGCACGCCCCGGAGGGTCGGCAAAAACATTCAGTACTTC.

The chain combines TRBV11-2 with TRBJ2-5; 12 positions agree with TRBD2. Germline V CDR1 and CDR2: SGHAT, FQNNGV. J gave up 5 bases and V 5 bases, and 6 bases lay outside the gene matches. The CDR3 extends over 15 amino acids. In DNA, the CDR3 is TGTGCCAGCAGCGAGACTAGCGGGAGTGTGGAGACCCAGTACTTC. As protein: CASSETSGSVETQYF.

This clone was counted only a few times. The chain employs TRBV30 and TRBJ1-6; D gene unclear. V was clipped by 3 bases and J by 14 bases, with 11 bases between them. This CDR3 spans 11 amino acids. Per the germline V gene, CDR1 is GTSNPN and CDR2 is SVGIG (reference sequence). The chain's CDR3 is CAWRARVALHF. CDR3 sequence (DNA): TGTGCCTGGAGGGCCCGGGTGGCCCTCCACTTT.

The V and J genes are TRBV10-2 and TRBJ2-4; TRBD1 matches at 7 bases. CDR3 size: 15 residues. Trimming at V came to 6 bases and at J to 3 bases, leaving 8 bases not matched to a gene. CDR1 and CDR2 from the germline V gene are WSHSY and SAAADI. The DNA for the CDR3 is TGCGCCAGCAGCAGAGCCGGGACAGTCAAAAACATTCAGTACTTC. Translation: CASSRAGTVKNIQYF.